A selection of T cell receptor beta chains follows, all from one sample in a study of T cell changes during pregnancy in multiple sclerosis. Assay: immunoSEQ multiplex PCR; the TCRdb copy retains only in-frame clones and omits some. Of fewer than 40,000 clones in the sample, almost 95% were seen once. Source: CD4+ T cells from peripheral blood mononuclear cells, taken after pregnancy. The source is a female donor with multiple sclerosis, enrolled in a pregnancy study. Each CDR3 is given with its conserved first and last residue. The order of the fields is J gene, D gene, clone size, V gene, CDR3 DNA, CDR3 protein. D genes are given only for firm matches. Part of the rows lack a size; the others show once, few, many or a class for expanded clones.

TRBJ1-3,.,.,TRBV20-1,TGCAGTGCTAGACTCGGAAACACCATATATTTT,CSARLGNTIYF
TRBJ1-2,TRBD1,.,TRBV6-5,TGTGCCAGCAGAAGACCGGGACAGATGTATGGCTACACCTTC,CASRRPGQMYGYTF
TRBJ1-4,.,.,TRBV7-9,TGTGCCAGCAGCTTAGCGTCGGCGGGGGGAGGCGAAAAACTGTTTTTT,CASSLASAGGGEKLFF
TRBJ2-1,.,.,TRBV6-5,TGTGCCAGCAGTTATTGGCGGGGTTACAATGAGCAGTTCTTC,CASSYWRGYNEQFF
TRBJ2-1,TRBD2,once,TRBV5-1,TGCGCCAGCAGAGTAGCGGGGAGCTCCTACAATGAGCAGTTCTTC,CASRVAGSSYNEQFF
TRBJ2-3,.,.,TRBV7-3,TGTGCCAGCAGCTTAAGTCCTAGCTATTTAGATACGCAGTATTTT,CASSLSPSYLDTQYF
TRBJ1-5,TRBD1,.,TRBV28,TGTGCCAGCAGGGGGACAGGGACTTATCAGCCCCAGCATTTT,CASRGTGTYQPQHF
TRBJ2-1,.,once,TRBV7-6,TGTGCCAGCAGCCCACTCAAGGGGAGGCGGGGGCACAATGAGCAGTTCTTC,CASSPLKGRRGHNEQFF
TRBJ2-5,.,.,TRBV11-2,TGTGCCAGCAGCTTTAAAAGGGGCACGCTGTACCAAGAGACCCAGTACTTC,CASSFKRGTLYQETQYF
TRBJ1-5,TRBD1,.,TRBV7-2,TGTGCCAGCAGCTTAGTGGGGACAGGGGGCAATCAGCCCCAGCATTTT,CASSLVGTGGNQPQHF
TRBJ2-7,.,.,TRBV14,TGTGCCAGCAGCCAGGGACTGACTAAAACCCCCTACGAGCAGTACTTC,CASSQGLTKTPYEQYF
TRBJ2-1,TRBD2,.,TRBV30,TGTGCCTGGAGTGTTAGGACTAGCGGGGTTTTGGAGCAGTTCTTC,CAWSVRTSGVLEQFF
TRBJ2-7,TRBD1,once,TRBV18,TGTGCCAGCTCACCACCGGTAGGACAGGGGGGGAACGAGCAGTACTTC,CASSPPVGQGGNEQYF
TRBJ1-1,.,.,TRBV20-1,TGCAGTGCTAGAGTAGGGGTTGAAGCTTTCTTT,CSARVGVEAFF
TRBJ2-7,TRBD1,.,TRBV7-8,TGTGCCAGCAGCCCAACCGGGACAGCAAGACATTTTCTCTACGAGCAGTACTTC,CASSPTGTARHFLYEQYF
TRBJ1-2,.,.,TRBV21-1,TGTGCCAGCAGCAAAGAATACGGACAGGGGGCGCGAGGCTACACCTTC,CASSKEYGQGARGYTF
TRBJ2-2,TRBD2,.,TRBV5-1,TGCGCCAGCAGCTTGGCCCCGCTAGCGGGGGGGCCCGGGGAGCTGTTTTTT,CASSLAPLAGGPGELFF
TRBJ1-1,TRBD1,.,TRBV5-4,TGTGCCAGCAGCCCGACAGGGAGAATCACTGAAGCTTTCTTT,CASSPTGRITEAFF
TRBJ2-2,TRBD1,.,TRBV11-1,TGTGCCAGCAGCTTAGGCCAAGGACAGGGAACTTTCGGGGAGCTGTTTTTT,CASSLGQGQGTFGELFF
TRBJ2-5,TRBD1,.,TRBV4-1,TGCGCCAGCAGGGACCCCCCGAACGGACAGGGGGGGGAGACCCAGTACTTC,CASRDPPNGQGGETQYF
TRBJ2-7,TRBD1,.,TRBV18,TGTGCCAGCTCACTAGGGACAGGGGAAACCTACGAGCAGTACTTC,CASSLGTGETYEQYF
TRBJ2-5,TRBD1,.,TRBV29-1,TGCAGCGTTGCGGCAGGGGGCATAGAGACCCAGTACTTC,CSVAAGGIETQYF
TRBJ2-3,.,.,TRBV27,TGTGCCAGCAGTTTCTGGGCGGGACCCACAGATACGCAGTATTTT,CASSFWAGPTDTQYF
TRBJ1-1,TRBD1,.,TRBV7-3,TGTGCCAGCAGCTTACGACAGGGGGGGATCGCTGAAGCTTTCTTT,CASSLRQGGIAEAFF
TRBJ1-2,TRBD1,.,TRBV5-6,TGTGCCAGCAGGCAGATAGGACAGGGCTATGGCTACACCTTC,CASRQIGQGYGYTF
TRBJ2-1,TRBD2,.,TRBV7-8,TGTGCCAGCAGCTTACGCGGGCGGGGGACCTCCTACAATGAGCAGTTCTTC,CASSLRGRGTSYNEQFF
TRBJ2-5,.,.,TRBV7-9,TGTGCCAGCAGCTTAGTAAGCAGGGGCGGAGGGACCCAGTACTTC,CASSLVSRGGGTQYF
TRBJ1-2,.,.,TRBV30,TGTGCCTGCAGGGTGGGAGGCTACACCTTC,CACRVGGYTF
TRBJ1-5,.,.,TRBV29-1,TGCAGCATAGGGGGTCAGAATCAGCCCCAGCATTTT,CSIGGQNQPQHF
TRBJ1-3,.,.,TRBV2,TGTGCCAGCAGTGATTTGAGGGTTCTCTCGGGAAACACCATATATTTT,CASSDLRVLSGNTIYF
TRBJ2-5,.,.,TRBV6-5,TGTGCCAGCAGTTTGGCGGGTAGGGAGACCCAGTACTTC,CASSLAGRETQYF
TRBJ2-6,.,.,TRBV30,TGTGCCTGGAGTGTACTAGGGACTGGGGCCAACGTCCTGACTTTC,CAWSVLGTGANVLTF
TRBJ2-3,.,.,TRBV7-2,TGTGCCAGCAGCGCCCAGGGGCCACCAGATACGCAGTATTTT,CASSAQGPPDTQYF
TRBJ2-2,TRBD2,.,TRBV9,TGTGCCAGCAGCGATACGACTAGCAGATCGAACACCGGGGAGCTGTTTTTT,CASSDTTSRSNTGELFF
TRBJ1-6,.,few,TRBV7-3,TGTGCCAGCAGCTTTCAGGGATTCAATTCACCCCTCCACTTT,CASSFQGFNSPLHF
TRBJ2-1,TRBD2,.,TRBV5-1,TGCGCCAGCAGCTCCTCACCTTTACTAGCGGACAATGAGCAGTTCTTC,CASSSSPLLADNEQFF
TRBJ2-3,.,.,TRBV5-1,TGCGCCAGCAATAGAGCACCGGCGGGGAGCACAGATACGCAGTATTTT,CASNRAPAGSTDTQYF
TRBJ2-5,TRBD2,.,TRBV11-1,TGTGCCAGCAGCTTAACCGGGACTAGCGGGGCGGGGTGGGAGACCCAGTACTTC,CASSLTGTSGAGWETQYF
TRBJ2-7,TRBD1,.,TRBV28,TGTGCCACTACGGGACAGCTGGCCTACGAGCAGTACTTC,CATTGQLAYEQYF
TRBJ2-1,TRBD1,.,TRBV2,TGTGCCAGCAGGACAGACAGGGTCATCTACAATGAGCAGTTCTTC,CASRTDRVIYNEQFF
TRBJ1-1,TRBD1,.,TRBV6-5,TGTGCCAGCAGTGCCACAGGGGTGACTGAAGCTTTCTTT,CASSATGVTEAFF
TRBJ1-1,TRBD1,.,TRBV5-4,TGTGCCAGCAGTTCAGGGGGCGCGAAGTCGGTCACTGAAGCTTTCTTT,CASSSGGAKSVTEAFF
TRBJ2-7,.,once,TRBV5-1,TGCGCCAGCAAACCGGAGCCGACCCTTAAGATCGAGCAGTACTTC,CASKPEPTLKIEQYF
TRBJ2-1,TRBD2,.,TRBV4-1,TGCGCCAGCAGCCAACGCGCCGGGACTAGCGGGGGCGGGAATGAGCAGTTCTTC,CASSQRAGTSGGGNEQFF
TRBJ2-3,TRBD2,.,TRBV5-6,TGTGCCAGCAGCAGACTAGCGGGGGGCAAGGCAGATACGCAGTATTTT,CASSRLAGGKADTQYF
TRBJ2-1,.,.,TRBV6-5,TGTGCCAGCAGTTACCCCAACAATGAGCAGTTCTTC,CASSYPNNEQFF
TRBJ1-4,TRBD1,.,TRBV5-1,TGCGCCAGCAGCGGACAGGGCAGGAACGAAAAACTGTTTTTT,CASSGQGRNEKLFF
TRBJ2-1,.,once,TRBV27,TGTGCCAGCAGTTTAGTCGGGGGGCTCCGTTTTGAGCAGTTCTTC,CASSLVGGLRFEQFF
TRBJ2-1,.,.,TRBV5-4,TGTGCCAGCAGGGCGTGGGCGCCCTACAATGAGCAGTTCTTC,CASRAWAPYNEQFF
TRBJ1-1,TRBD1,.,TRBV27,TGTGCCAGCAGTACGAGACAGGGAATCTCCCATGAAGCTTTCTTT,CASSTRQGISHEAFF
TRBJ1-1,.,.,TRBV18,TGTGCCAGCTCCCCTACGTATCTCACTGAAGCTTTCTTT,CASSPTYLTEAFF
TRBJ2-3,TRBD2,once,TRBV10-3,TGTGCCATCAGTGAGTCCCTTGGAGCGGGAGCGAATATACCCACAGATACGCAGTATTTT,CAISESLGAGANIPTDTQYF
TRBJ1-1,TRBD1,.,TRBV2,TGTGCCAGCAGTGACCCGGGACAGGTGAACACTGAAGCTTTCTTT,CASSDPGQVNTEAFF
TRBJ1-2,.,.,TRBV6-6,TGTGCCAGCAGTTACGTGGCAGGGCATGGCTACACCTTC,CASSYVAGHGYTF